The text below deals with one TCR beta chain. The antigen is undetermined. Profiling relied on immunoSEQ multiplex PCR, and the TCRdb table lists in-frame clones only, not all of them. The table includes 65,000 to 90,000 clones, about 91% detected once. The data derive from a study of T cell responses to AZD1222 COVID-19 vaccine. The CDR3 runs 15 residues. The germline CDR1 and CDR2 sequences are MDHEN and SYDVKM. Trimming took off 8 bases at V and 0 bases at J, with 17 bases between the two ends. Broader study findings: Clonal diversity may have been underestimated in mostly white British donors. Sampling that yielded the repertoires occurred only after the peak T cell response. Among those given AZD1222, only five or six were seropositive at baseline. Spike-specific TCR depth and breadth grew after two AZD1222 doses.

This chain connects TRBV28 to TRBJ2-7, with D perhaps TRBD1 (5 bases). Source: peripheral blood, taken on day 0 of AZD1222 vaccination. This receptor was obtained from an adult in good health. This CDR3 is CASCSSGLGSYEQYF. The CDR3 region has the DNA TGTGCCAGCTGCAGCTCAGGGTTAGGCTCCTACGAGCAGTACTTC.